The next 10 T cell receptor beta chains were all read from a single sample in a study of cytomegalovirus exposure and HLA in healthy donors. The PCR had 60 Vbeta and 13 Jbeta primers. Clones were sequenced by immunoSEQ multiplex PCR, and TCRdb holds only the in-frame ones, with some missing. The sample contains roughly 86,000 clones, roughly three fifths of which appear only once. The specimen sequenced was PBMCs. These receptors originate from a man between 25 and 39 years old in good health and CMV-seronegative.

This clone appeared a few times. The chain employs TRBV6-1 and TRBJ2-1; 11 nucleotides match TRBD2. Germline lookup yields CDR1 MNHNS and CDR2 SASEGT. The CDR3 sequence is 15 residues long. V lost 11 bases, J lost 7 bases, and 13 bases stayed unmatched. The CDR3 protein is CAGERNSGGANEQFF. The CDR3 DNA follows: TGTGCCGGAGAGCGTAATAGCGGGGGGGCAAATGAGCAGTTCTTC.

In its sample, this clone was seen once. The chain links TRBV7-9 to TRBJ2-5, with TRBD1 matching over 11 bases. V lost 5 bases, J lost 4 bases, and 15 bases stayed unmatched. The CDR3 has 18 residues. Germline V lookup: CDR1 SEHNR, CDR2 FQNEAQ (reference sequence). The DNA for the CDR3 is TGTGCCAGCAGCCAATTCTGGGGCCGTGGACAGGGGGCAGAGACCCAGTACTTC. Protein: CASSQFWGRGQGAETQYF.

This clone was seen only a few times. The CDR3: CASRRGGATEKLFF. In DNA, the CDR3 is TGTGCCAGCAGAAGGGGGGGGGCCACCGAAAAACTGTTTTTT. This chain links TRBV28 with TRBJ1-4, with D maybe TRBD1 (6 bases). This CDR3 has 14 amino acids. CDR1 is MDHEN, CDR2 SYDVKM, per germline. V lost 6 bases, J lost 8 bases, and 16 bases lay in between.

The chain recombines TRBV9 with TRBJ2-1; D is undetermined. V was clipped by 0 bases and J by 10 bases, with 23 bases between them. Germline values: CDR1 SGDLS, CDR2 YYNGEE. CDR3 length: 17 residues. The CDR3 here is CASSVGLVRDRILEQFF. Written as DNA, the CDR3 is TGTGCCAGCAGCGTAGGGCTTGTGCGCGATAGGATACTAGAGCAGTTCTTC.

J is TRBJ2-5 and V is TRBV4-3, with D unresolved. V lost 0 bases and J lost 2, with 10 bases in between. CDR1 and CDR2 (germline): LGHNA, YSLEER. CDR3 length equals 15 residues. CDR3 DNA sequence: TGCGCCAGCAGCCAAGAGTCGGTAGATCAAGAGACCCAGTACTTC. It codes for CASSQESVDQETQYF.

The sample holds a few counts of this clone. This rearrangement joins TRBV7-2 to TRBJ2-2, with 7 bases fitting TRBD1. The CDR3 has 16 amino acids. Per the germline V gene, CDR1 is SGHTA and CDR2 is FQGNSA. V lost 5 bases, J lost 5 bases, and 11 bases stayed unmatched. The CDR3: CASSLTGTERTGELFF. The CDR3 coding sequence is TGTGCCAGCAGCCTTACCGGGACAGAAAGAACCGGGGAGCTGTTTTTT.

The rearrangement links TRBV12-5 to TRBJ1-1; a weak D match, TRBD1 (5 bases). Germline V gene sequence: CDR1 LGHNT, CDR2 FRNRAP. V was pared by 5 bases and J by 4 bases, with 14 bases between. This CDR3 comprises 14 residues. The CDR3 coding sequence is TGTGCTAGTGGTACCTCATTGGGGGGCACTGAAGCTTTCTTT. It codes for CASGTSLGGTEAFF.

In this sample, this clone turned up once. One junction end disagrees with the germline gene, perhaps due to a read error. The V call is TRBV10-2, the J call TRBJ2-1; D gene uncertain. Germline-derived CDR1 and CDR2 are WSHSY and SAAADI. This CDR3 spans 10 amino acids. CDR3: CASNSNGQFF. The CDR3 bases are TGCGCCAGCAACTCCAATGGGCAGTTCTTC.

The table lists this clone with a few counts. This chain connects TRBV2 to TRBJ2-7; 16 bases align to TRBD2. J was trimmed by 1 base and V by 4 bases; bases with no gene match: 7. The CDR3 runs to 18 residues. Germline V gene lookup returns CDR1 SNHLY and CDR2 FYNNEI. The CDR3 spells CASSGGTSGRVHSYEQYF. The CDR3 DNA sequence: TGTGCCAGCAGTGGGGGGACTAGCGGGAGGGTTCATTCCTACGAGCAGTACTTC.

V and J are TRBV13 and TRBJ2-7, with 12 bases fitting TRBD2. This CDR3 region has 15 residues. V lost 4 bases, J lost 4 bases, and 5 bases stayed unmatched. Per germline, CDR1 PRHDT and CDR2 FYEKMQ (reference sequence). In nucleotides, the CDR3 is TGTGCCAGCAGCTCCGGACTAGCGGGGCGATACGAGCAGTACTTC. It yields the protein CASSSGLAGRYEQYF. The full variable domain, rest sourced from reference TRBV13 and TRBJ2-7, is AAGVIQSPRHLIKEKRETATLKCYPIPRHDTVYWYQQGPGQDPQFLISFYEKMQSDKGSIPDRFSAQQFSDYHSELNMSSLELGDSALYFCASSSGLAGRYEQYFGPGTRLTVT.